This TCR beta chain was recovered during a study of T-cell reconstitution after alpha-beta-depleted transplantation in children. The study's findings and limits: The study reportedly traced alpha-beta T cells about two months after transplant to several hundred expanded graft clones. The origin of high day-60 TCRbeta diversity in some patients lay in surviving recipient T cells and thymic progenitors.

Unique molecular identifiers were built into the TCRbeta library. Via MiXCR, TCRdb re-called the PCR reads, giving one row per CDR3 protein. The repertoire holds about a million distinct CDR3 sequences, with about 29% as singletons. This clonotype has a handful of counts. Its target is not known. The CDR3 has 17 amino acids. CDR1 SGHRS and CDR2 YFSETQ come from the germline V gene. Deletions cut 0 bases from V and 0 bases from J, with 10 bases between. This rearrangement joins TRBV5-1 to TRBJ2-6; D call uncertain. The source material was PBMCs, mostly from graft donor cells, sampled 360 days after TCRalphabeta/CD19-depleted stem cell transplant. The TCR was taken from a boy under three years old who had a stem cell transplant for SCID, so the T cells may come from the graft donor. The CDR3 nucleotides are TGCGCCAGCAGCTTGGCGGCAGTAAGCTCTGGGGCCAACGTCCTGACTTTC. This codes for CASSLAAVSSGANVLTF. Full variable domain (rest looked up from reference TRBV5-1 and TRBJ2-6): KAGVTQTPRYLIKTRGQQVTLSCSPISGHRSVSWYQQTPGQGLQFLFEYFSETQRNKGNFPGRFSGRQFSNSRSEMNVSTLELGDSALYLCASSLAAVSSGANVLTFGAGSRLTVL.